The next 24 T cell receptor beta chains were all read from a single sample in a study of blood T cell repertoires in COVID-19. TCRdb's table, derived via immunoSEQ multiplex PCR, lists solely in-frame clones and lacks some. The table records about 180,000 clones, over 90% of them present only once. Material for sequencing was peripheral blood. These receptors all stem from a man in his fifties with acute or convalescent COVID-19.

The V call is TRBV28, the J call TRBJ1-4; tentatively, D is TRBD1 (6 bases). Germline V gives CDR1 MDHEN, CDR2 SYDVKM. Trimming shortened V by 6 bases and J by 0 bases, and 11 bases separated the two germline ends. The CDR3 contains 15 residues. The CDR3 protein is CASRDSFATNEKLFF. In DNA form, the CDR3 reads TGTGCCAGCAGGGACAGCTTTGCAACTAATGAAAAACTGTTTTTT.

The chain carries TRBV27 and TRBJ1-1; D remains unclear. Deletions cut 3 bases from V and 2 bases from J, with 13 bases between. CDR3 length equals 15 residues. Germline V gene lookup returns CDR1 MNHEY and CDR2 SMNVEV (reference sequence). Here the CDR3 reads CASSFRSMLNTEAFF. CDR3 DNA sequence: TGTGCCAGCAGTTTCCGGAGTATGTTAAACACTGAAGCTTTCTTT.

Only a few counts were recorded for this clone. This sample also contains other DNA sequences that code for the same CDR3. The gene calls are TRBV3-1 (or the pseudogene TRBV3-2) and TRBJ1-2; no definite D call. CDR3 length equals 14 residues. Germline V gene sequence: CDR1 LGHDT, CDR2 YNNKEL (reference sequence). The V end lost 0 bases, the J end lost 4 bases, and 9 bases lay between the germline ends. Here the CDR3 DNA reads TGTGCCAGCAGCCAAGATTACAGCGGCTATGGCTACACCTTC. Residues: CASSQDYSGYGYTF.

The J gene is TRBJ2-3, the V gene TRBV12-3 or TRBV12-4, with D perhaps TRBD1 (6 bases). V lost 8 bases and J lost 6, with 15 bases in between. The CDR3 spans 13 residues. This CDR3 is CASLGASYDTQYF. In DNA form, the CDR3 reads TGTGCCAGCTTGGGGGCCAGTTACGATACGCAGTATTTT.

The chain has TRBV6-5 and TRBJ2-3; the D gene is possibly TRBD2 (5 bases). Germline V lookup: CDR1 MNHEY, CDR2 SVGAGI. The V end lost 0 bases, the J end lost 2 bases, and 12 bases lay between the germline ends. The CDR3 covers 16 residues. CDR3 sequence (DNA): TGTGCCAGCAGTTACTCAAAGGCGGGTACCACAGATACGCAGTATTTT. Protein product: CASSYSKAGTTDTQYF.

The CDR3 DNA sequence: TGTGCCAGCAGCTTGGGGGGGGACAGGGTCCACGAGCAGTACTTC. It is translated as CASSLGGDRVHEQYF. The chain recombines TRBV5-6 with TRBJ2-7; 9 bases are shared with TRBD1. This CDR3 is built from 15 residues. Germline trimming cut 0 bases from V and 5 bases from J; bases unmatched to any gene: 6. Germline assignment: CDR1 SGHDT and CDR2 YYEEEE.

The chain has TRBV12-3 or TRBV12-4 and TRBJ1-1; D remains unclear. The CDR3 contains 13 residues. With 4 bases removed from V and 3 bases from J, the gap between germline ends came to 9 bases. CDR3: CASSYNRYTEAFF. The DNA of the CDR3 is TGTGCCAGCAGTTATAACAGATACACTGAAGCTTTCTTT.

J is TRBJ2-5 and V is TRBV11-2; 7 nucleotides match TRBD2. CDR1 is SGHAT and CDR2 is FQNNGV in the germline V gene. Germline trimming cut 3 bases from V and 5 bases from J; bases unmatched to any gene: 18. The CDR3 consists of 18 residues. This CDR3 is CASSLALGGEGKKETQYF. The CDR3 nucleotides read TGTGCCAGCAGCTTGGCCCTAGGCGGGGAGGGCAAGAAGGAGACCCAGTACTTC.

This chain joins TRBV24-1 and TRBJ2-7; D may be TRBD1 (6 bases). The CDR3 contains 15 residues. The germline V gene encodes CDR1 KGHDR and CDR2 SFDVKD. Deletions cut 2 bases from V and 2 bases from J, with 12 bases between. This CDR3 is CATSDWKTGPYEQYF. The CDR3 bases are TGTGCCACCAGTGATTGGAAGACAGGTCCCTACGAGCAGTACTTC.

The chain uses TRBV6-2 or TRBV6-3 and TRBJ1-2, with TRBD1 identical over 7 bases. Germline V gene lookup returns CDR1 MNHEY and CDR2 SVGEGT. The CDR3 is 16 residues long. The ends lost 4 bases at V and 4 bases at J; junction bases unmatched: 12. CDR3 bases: TGTGCCAGCAGTTCGGCGCAGGGGGACCTCGTCTATGGCTACACCTTC. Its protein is CASSSAQGDLVYGYTF.

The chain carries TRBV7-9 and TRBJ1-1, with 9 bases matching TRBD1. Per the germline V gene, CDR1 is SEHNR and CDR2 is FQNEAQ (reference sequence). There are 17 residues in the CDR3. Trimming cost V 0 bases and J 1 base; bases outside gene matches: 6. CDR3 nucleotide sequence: TGTGCCAGCAGCTTAGCCCTCCGGGACAGGGAGAACACTGAAGCTTTCTTT. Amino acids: CASSLALRDRENTEAFF.

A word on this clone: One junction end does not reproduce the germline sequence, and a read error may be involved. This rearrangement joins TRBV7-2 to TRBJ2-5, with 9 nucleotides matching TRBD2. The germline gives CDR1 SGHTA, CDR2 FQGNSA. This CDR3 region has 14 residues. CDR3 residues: CASSLSTGLAPVDF. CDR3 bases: TGTGCCAGCAGCTTATCTACGGGACTAGCCCCGGTCGACTTC.

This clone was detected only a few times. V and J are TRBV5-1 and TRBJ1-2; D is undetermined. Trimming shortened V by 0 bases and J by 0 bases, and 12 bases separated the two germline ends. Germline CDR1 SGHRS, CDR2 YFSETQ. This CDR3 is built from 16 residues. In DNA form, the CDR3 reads TGCGCCAGCAGCTTGGTTAGTACAGTAGCTAACTATGGCTACACCTTC. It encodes CASSLVSTVANYGYTF.

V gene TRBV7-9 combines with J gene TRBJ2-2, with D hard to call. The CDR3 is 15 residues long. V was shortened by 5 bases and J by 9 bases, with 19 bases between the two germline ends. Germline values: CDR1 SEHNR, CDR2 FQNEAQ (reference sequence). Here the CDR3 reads CASSATPEVSRELFF. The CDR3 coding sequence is TGTGCCAGCAGCGCCACCCCTGAGGTTAGCCGGGAGCTGTTTTTT.

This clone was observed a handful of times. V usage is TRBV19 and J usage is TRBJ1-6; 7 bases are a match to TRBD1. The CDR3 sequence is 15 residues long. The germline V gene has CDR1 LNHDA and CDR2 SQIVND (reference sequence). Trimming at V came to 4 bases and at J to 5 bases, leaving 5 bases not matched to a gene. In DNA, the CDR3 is TGTGCCAGTAGTACCCAGGGACAGAATAATTCACCCCTCCACTTT. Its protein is CASSTQGQNNSPLHF.

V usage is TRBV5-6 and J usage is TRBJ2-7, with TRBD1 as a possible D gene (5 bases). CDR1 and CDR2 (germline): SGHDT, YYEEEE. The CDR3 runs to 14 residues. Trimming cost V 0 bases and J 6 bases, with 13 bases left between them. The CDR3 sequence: CASSLVGARVEQYF. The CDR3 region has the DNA TGTGCCAGCAGCTTGGTAGGGGCCAGGGTCGAGCAGTACTTC.

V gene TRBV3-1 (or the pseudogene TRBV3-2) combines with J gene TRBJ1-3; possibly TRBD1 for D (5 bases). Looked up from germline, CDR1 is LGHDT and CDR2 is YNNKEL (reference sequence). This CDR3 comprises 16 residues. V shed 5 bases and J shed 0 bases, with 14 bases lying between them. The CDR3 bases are TGTGCCAGCAGCACGGGACGGGGGAGCTCTGGAAACACCATATATTTT. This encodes CASSTGRGSSGNTIYF.

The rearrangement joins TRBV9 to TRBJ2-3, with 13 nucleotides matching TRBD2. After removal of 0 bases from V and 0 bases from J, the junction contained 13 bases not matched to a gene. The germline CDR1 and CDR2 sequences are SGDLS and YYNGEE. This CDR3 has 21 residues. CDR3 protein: CASSVAPNDGTSGTSTDTQYF. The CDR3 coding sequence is TGTGCCAGCAGCGTAGCCCCCAACGACGGGACTAGCGGGACCAGCACAGATACGCAGTATTTT.

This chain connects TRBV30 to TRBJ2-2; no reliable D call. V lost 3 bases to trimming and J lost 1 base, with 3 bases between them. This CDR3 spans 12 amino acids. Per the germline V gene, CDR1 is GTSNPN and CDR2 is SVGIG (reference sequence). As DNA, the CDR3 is TGTGCCTGGAGCATGAACACCGGGGAGCTGTTTTTT. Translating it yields CAWSMNTGELFF.

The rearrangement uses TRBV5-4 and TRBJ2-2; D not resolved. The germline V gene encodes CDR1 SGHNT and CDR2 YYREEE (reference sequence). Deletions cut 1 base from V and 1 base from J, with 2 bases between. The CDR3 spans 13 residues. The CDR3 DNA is TGTGCCAGCAGCTTGCAGAACACCGGGGAGCTGTTTTTT. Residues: CASSLQNTGELFF.

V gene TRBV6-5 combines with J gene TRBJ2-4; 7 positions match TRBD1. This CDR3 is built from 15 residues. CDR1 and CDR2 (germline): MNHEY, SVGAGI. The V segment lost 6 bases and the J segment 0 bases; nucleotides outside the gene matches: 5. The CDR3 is CASSQTGEAKNIQYF. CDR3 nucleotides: TGTGCCAGCAGCCAAACAGGGGAAGCCAAAAACATTCAGTACTTC.

Here the CDR3 reads CSVAGQEKSYEQYF. CDR3 sequence (DNA): TGCAGCGTCGCCGGACAGGAAAAATCCTACGAGCAGTACTTC. The gene calls are TRBV29-1 and TRBJ2-7, with 7 positions matching TRBD1. Germline V lookup: CDR1 SQVTM, CDR2 ANQGSEA. The CDR3 length is 14 residues. V lost 6 bases to trimming and J lost 1 base; unmatched junction nucleotides: 9.

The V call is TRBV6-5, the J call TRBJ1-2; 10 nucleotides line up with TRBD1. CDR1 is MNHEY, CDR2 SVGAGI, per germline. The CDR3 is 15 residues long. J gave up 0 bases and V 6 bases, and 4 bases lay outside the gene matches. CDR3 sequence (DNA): TGTGCCAGCAGATGGGACAGGGGAACTAACTATGGCTACACCTTC. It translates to CASRWDRGTNYGYTF.

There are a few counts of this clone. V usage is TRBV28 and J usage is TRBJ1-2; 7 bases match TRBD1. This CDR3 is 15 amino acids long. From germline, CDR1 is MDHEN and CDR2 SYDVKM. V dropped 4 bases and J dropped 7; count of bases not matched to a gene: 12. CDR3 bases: TGTGCCAGCAGTTCACGACAGGGCGGTGTGAGTGGCTACACCTTC. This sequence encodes CASSSRQGGVSGYTF.